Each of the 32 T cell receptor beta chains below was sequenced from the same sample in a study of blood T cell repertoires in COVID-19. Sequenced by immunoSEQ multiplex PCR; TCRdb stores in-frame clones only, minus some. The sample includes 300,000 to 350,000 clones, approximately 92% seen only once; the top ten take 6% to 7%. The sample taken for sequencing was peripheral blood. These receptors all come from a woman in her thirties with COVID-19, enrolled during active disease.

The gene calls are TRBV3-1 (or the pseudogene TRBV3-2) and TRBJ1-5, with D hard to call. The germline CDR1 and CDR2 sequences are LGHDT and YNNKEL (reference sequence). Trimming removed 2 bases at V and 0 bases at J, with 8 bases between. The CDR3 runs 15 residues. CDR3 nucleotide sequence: TGTGCCAGCAGCCAAACAGCTACTAGCAATCAGCCCCAGCATTTT. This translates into CASSQTATSNQPQHF.

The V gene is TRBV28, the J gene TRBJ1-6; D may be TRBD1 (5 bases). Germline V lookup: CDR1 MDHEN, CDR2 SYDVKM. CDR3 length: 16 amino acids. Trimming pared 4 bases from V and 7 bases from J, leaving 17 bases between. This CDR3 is CASSSTGGLWNSPLHF. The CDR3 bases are TGTGCCAGCAGTTCTACAGGTGGTCTTTGGAATTCACCCCTCCACTTT.

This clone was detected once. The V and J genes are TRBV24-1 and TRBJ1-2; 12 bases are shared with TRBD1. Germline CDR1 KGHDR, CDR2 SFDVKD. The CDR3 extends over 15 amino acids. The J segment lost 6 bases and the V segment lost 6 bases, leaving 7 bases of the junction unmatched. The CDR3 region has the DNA TGTGCCACCAGTCCCGGGACAGGGGGCGCGGATGGCTACACCTTC. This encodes CATSPGTGGADGYTF.

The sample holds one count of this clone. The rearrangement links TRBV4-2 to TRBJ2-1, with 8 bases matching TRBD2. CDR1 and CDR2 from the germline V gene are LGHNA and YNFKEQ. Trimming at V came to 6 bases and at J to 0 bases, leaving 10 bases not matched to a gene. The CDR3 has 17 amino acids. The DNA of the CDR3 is TGTGCCAGCAGTCCAAGCGGGAGCCATGGCTCCTACAATGAGCAGTTCTTC. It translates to CASSPSGSHGSYNEQFF.

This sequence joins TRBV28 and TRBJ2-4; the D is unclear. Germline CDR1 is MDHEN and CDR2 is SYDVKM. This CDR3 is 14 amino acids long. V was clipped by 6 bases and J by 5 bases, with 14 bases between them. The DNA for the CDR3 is TGTGCCAGCAGCACGCGTGGAGATCAAAACATTCAGTACTTC. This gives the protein CASSTRGDQNIQYF.

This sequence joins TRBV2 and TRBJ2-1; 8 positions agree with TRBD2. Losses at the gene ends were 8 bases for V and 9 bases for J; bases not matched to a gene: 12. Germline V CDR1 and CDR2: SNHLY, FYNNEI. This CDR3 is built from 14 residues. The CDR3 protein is CASSSGGSSAEQFF. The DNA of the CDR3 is TGTGCCAGCTCCTCGGGGGGGAGTAGTGCTGAGCAGTTCTTC.

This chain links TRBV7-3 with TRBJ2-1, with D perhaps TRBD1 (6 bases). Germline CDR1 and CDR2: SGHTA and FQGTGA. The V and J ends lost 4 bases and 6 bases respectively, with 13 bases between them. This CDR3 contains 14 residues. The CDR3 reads CASSSGEKGNEQFF. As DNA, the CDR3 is TGTGCCAGCAGCTCAGGGGAGAAGGGCAATGAGCAGTTCTTC.

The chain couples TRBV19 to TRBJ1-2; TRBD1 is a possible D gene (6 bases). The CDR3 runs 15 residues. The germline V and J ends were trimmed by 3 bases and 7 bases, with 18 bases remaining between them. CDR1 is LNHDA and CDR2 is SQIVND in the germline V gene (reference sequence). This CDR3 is CASSIGPGVKFGYTF. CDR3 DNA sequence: TGTGCCAGTAGTATTGGGCCAGGGGTGAAGTTTGGCTACACCTTC.

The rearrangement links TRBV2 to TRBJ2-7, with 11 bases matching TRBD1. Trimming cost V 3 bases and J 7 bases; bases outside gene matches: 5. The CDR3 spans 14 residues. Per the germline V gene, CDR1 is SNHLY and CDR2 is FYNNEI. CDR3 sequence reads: CASSDGQGAGEQYF. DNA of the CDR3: TGTGCCAGCAGTGATGGACAGGGGGCGGGTGAGCAGTACTTC.

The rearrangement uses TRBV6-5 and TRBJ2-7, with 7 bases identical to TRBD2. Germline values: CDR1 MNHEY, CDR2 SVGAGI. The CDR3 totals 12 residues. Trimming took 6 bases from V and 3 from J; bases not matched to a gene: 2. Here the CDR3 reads CASSRTSYEQYF. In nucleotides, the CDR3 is TGTGCCAGCAGCAGGACTAGCTACGAGCAGTACTTC.

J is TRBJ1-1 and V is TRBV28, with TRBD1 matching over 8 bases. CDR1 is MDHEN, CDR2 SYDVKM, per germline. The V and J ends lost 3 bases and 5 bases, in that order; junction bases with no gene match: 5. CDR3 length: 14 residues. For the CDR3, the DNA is TGTGCCAGCAGTTTTGACAGGGGATTGACTGAAGCTTTCTTT. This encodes CASSFDRGLTEAFF.

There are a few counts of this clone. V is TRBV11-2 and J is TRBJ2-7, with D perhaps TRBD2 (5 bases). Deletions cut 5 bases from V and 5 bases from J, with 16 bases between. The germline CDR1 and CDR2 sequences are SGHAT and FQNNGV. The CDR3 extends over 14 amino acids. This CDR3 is CASSRRTVRDEQYF. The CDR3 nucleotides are TGTGCCAGCAGCAGGAGGACGGTTCGCGACGAGCAGTACTTC.

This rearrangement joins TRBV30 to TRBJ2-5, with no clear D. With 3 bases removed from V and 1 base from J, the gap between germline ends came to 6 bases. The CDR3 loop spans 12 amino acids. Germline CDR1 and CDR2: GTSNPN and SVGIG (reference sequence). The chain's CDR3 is CAWRAVQETQYF. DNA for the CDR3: TGTGCCTGGAGGGCTGTCCAAGAGACCCAGTACTTC.

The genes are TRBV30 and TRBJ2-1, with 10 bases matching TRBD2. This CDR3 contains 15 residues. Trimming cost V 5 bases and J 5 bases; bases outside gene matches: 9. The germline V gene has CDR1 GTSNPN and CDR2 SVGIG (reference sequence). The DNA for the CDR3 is TGTGCCTGGCTGGGGTTAGCGGGAGGTCACAATGAGCAGTTCTTC. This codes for CAWLGLAGGHNEQFF.

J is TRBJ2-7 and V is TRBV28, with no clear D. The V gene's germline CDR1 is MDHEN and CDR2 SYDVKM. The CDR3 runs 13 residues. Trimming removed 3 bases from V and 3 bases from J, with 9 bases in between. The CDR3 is CASSLGMYYEQYF. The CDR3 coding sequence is TGTGCCAGCAGTTTGGGCATGTACTACGAGCAGTACTTC.

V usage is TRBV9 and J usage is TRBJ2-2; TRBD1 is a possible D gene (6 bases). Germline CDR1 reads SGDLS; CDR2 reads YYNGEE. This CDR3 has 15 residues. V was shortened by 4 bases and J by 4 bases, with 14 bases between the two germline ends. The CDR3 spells CASSTSDSFTGELFF. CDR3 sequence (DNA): TGTGCCAGCAGCACCTCGGACAGTTTCACCGGGGAGCTGTTTTTT. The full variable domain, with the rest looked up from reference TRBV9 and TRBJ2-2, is DSGVTQTPKHLITATGQRVTLRCSPRSGDLSVYWYQQSLDQGLQFLIQYYNGEERAKGNILERFSAQQFPDLHSELNLSSLELGDSALYFCASSTSDSFTGELFFGEGSRLTVL.

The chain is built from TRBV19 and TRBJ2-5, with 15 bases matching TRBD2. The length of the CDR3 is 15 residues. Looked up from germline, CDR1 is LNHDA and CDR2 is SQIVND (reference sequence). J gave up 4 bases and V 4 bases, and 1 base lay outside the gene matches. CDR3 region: CASSRTSGRVETQYF. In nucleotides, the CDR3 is TGTGCCAGTAGTAGGACTAGCGGGAGGGTAGAGACCCAGTACTTC.

The CDR3 bases are TGCGCCAGCAGTGAGGCGGACAGGAGAAGCACAGATACGCAGTATTTT. This gives the protein CASSEADRRSTDTQYF. V is TRBV10-1 and J is TRBJ2-3, with 7 bases matching TRBD1. Germline V gene data show CDR1 as WNHNN and CDR2 as SYGVQD (reference sequence). The trim removed 2 bases at V and 0 bases at J, leaving 5 bases unmatched. The CDR3 totals 16 residues.

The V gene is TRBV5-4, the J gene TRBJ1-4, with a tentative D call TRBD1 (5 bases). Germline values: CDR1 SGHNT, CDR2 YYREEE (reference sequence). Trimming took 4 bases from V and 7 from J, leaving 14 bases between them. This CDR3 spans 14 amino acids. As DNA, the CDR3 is TGTGCCAGCAGCCTCGGGGGGGGGAGTGAAAAACTGTTTTTT. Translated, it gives CASSLGGGSEKLFF.

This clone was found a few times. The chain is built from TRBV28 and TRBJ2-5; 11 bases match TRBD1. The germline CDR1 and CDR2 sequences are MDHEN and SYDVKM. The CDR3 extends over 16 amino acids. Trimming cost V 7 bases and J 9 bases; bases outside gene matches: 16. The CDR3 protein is CASKVPGQGVGGSQYF. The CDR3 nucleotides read TGTGCCAGCAAAGTACCGGGACAGGGGGTTGGGGGCTCCCAGTACTTC.

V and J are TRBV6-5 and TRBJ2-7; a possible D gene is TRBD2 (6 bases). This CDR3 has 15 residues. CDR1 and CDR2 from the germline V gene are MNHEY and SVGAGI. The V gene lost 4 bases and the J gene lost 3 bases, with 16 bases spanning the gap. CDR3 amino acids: CASSSGGMENYEQYF. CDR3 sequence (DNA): TGTGCCAGCAGTTCCGGCGGGATGGAAAACTACGAGCAGTACTTC.

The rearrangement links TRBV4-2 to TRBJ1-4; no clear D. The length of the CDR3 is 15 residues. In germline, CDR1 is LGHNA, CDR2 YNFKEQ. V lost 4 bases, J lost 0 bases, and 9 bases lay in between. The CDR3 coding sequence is TGTGCCAGCAGCCCGTTCCCCTCAACTAATGAAAAACTGTTTTTT. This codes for CASSPFPSTNEKLFF.

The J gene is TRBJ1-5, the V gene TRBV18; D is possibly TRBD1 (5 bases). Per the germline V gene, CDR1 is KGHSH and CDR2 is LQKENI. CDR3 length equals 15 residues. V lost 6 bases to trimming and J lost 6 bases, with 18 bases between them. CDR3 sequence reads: CASSLTGQSGQPQHF. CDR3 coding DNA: TGTGCCAGCTCTCTGACCGGACAATCGGGTCAGCCCCAGCATTTT.

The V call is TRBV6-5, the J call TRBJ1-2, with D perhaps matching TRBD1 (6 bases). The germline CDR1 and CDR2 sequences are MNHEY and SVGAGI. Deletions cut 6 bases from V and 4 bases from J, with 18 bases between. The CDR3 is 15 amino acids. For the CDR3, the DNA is TGTGCCAGCAGATCCGCCGCTACAGGGAGCTATGGCTACACCTTC. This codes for CASRSAATGSYGYTF.

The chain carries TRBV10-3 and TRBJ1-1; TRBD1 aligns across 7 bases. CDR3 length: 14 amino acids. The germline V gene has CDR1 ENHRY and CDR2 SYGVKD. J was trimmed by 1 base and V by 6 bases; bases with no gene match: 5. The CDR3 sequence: CAIRSGQKNTEAFF. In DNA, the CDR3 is TGTGCCATCAGGTCGGGACAGAAGAACACTGAAGCTTTCTTT.

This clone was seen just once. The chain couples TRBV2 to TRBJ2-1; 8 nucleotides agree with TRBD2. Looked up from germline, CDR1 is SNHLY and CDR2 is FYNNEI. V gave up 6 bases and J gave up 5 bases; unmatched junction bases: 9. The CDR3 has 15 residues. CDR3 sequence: CASRVREGPDNEQFF. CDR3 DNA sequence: TGTGCCAGCAGGGTCCGGGAGGGGCCCGACAATGAGCAGTTCTTC.

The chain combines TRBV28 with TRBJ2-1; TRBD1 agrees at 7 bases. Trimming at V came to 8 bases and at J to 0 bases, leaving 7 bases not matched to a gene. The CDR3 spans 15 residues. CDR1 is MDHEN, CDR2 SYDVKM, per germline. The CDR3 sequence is CASSQAGGSYNEQFF. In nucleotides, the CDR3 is TGTGCCAGCTCCCAGGCAGGGGGCTCCTACAATGAGCAGTTCTTC.

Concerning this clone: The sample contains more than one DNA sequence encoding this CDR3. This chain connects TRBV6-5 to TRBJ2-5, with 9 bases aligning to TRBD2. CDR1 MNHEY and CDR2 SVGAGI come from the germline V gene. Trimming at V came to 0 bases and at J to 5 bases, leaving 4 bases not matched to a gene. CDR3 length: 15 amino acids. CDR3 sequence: CASSYSGGRAETQYF. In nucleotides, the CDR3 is TGTGCCAGCAGTTACTCGGGCGGGAGGGCGGAGACCCAGTACTTC.

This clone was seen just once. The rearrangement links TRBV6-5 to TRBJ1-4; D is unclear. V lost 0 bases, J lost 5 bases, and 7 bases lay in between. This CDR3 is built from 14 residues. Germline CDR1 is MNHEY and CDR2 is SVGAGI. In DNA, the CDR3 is TGTGCCAGCAGTTACTCGCGAAGAAATGAAAAACTGTTTTTT. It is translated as CASSYSRRNEKLFF.

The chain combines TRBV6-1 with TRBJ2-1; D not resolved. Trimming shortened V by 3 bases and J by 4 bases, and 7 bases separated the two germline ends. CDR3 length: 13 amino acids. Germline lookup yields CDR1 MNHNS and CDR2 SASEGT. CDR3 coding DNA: TGTGCCAGCAGTGAGGGCCCTTACAATGAGCAGTTCTTC. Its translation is CASSEGPYNEQFF.

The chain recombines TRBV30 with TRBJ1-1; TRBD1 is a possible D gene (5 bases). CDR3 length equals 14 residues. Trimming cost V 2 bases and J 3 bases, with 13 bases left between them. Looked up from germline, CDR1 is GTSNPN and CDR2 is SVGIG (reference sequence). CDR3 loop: CAWSPGGGYTEAFF. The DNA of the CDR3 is TGTGCCTGGAGTCCCGGGGGAGGGTACACTGAAGCTTTCTTT.

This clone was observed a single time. The DNA for the CDR3 is TGTGCCAGCAGCAGGACTAGCGGGGGATACTACGAGCAGTACTTC. Encoded protein: CASSRTSGGYYEQYF. The genes are TRBV6-4 and TRBJ2-7, with TRBD2 matching over 13 bases. There are 15 residues in the CDR3. In germline, CDR1 is MRHNA, CDR2 SNTAGT. The ends lost 6 bases at V and 3 bases at J; junction bases unmatched: 5.